This is a list of T cell receptor beta chains from one sample in a study of OX40 agonist ivuxolimab in advanced cancers. TCRdb keeps only in-frame clones here, not all; method: immunoSEQ multiplex PCR. In the table there are 55,000 to 70,000 clones, 86% of which are singletons. Sequenced material: CD4+ or CD8+ T cells sorted from blood, taken in a trial of the OX40 agonist ivuxolimab. These receptors were obtained from an adult with an advanced solid tumor such as melanoma, head and neck, liver or kidney cancer. Both conserved end residues are trimmed from each CDR3. Fields, in order: CDR3 protein, V gene, J gene.

cdr3_aa: AWSSRDTYGNTIY
v_call: TRBV30
j_call: TRBJ1-3

cdr3_aa: ASSWGQLIDTGELF
v_call: TRBV5-6
j_call: TRBJ2-2

cdr3_aa: ASSYWTQAEQY
v_call: TRBV5-4
j_call: TRBJ2-7

cdr3_aa: ASSVAAGGDSPLH
v_call: TRBV9
j_call: TRBJ1-6

cdr3_aa: ASTLADTGELF
v_call: TRBV18
j_call: TRBJ2-2

cdr3_aa: ASSQGRRGTLQETQY
v_call: TRBV4-3
j_call: TRBJ2-5

cdr3_aa: ASSVHRDRPSYEQY
v_call: TRBV5-1
j_call: TRBJ2-7

cdr3_aa: ASSLGTAGNTIY
v_call: TRBV5-4
j_call: TRBJ1-3

cdr3_aa: ASSTTGSTSELWQY
v_call: TRBV19
j_call: TRBJ2-7

cdr3_aa: ASSPALSSGTEAF
v_call: TRBV5-1
j_call: TRBJ1-1

cdr3_aa: ASSHSGGNQPQH
v_call: TRBV27
j_call: TRBJ1-5

cdr3_aa: ASSPSRGRGTEYGYT
v_call: TRBV21-1
j_call: TRBJ1-2

cdr3_aa: ASSLDGGNSPLH
v_call: TRBV11-2
j_call: TRBJ1-6

cdr3_aa: ASSGLAGDNEQF
v_call: TRBV27
j_call: TRBJ2-1

cdr3_aa: ASSPLRIPGLAAPSYNEQF
v_call: TRBV7-8
j_call: TRBJ2-1

cdr3_aa: ASSYVESSYNEQF
v_call: TRBV6-5
j_call: TRBJ2-1

cdr3_aa: ASMGFPGTGELF
v_call: TRBV14
j_call: TRBJ2-2

cdr3_aa: ASSSGTGGDIQY
v_call: TRBV28
j_call: TRBJ2-4

cdr3_aa: ASSPGAAGGYEQY
v_call: TRBV19
j_call: TRBJ2-7

cdr3_aa: ATSRLGQQANEQF
v_call: TRBV15
j_call: TRBJ2-1

cdr3_aa: ASRPTSGQETQY
v_call: TRBV27
j_call: TRBJ2-5

cdr3_aa: ASSPIPGTSGGDEQF
v_call: TRBV4-1
j_call: TRBJ2-1

cdr3_aa: ASSYQPRQPHTQY
v_call: TRBV6-5
j_call: TRBJ2-3

cdr3_aa: ASSPRANSYEQY
v_call: TRBV18
j_call: TRBJ2-7

cdr3_aa: ASSLLSRDTLRTDTQY
v_call: TRBV27
j_call: TRBJ2-3

cdr3_aa: ASSTSQGVTDTQY
v_call: TRBV28
j_call: TRBJ2-3

cdr3_aa: ASGAGQSTDTQY
v_call: TRBV12-5
j_call: TRBJ2-3

cdr3_aa: AISDAGGVGTDTQY
v_call: TRBV10-3
j_call: TRBJ2-3

cdr3_aa: ASSQGSGGDTDTQY
v_call: TRBV4-1
j_call: TRBJ2-3

cdr3_aa: ASSRTRELEAF
v_call: TRBV5-4
j_call: TRBJ1-1

cdr3_aa: ASKTGQSSYNEQF
v_call: TRBV7-2
j_call: TRBJ2-1

cdr3_aa: ATHGGLRDEQF
v_call: TRBV11-2
j_call: TRBJ2-1

cdr3_aa: ASSRTPGQGLAGANVLT
v_call: TRBV7-3
j_call: TRBJ2-6

cdr3_aa: ASTGEEDLTDTQY
v_call: TRBV9
j_call: TRBJ2-3

cdr3_aa: ASGPGSQPQH
v_call: TRBV6-5
j_call: TRBJ1-5

cdr3_aa: SALPPDGSGKLF
v_call: TRBV29-1
j_call: TRBJ1-4

cdr3_aa: ASTRGQIQETQY
v_call: TRBV5-1
j_call: TRBJ2-5

cdr3_aa: ASSPSGNGNQPQH
v_call: TRBV18
j_call: TRBJ1-5

cdr3_aa: ASSGLAGGRALGETQY
v_call: TRBV19
j_call: TRBJ2-5

cdr3_aa: ASTNPRGGSADTQY
v_call: TRBV28
j_call: TRBJ2-3

cdr3_aa: AWSVRMVRGPKQY
v_call: TRBV30
j_call: TRBJ2-7

cdr3_aa: ASSLQGWETQY
v_call: TRBV6-6
j_call: TRBJ2-5

cdr3_aa: ASSQVDRAVEY
v_call: TRBV16
j_call: TRBJ2-5

cdr3_aa: ASSPWSGELF
v_call: TRBV11-3
j_call: TRBJ2-2

cdr3_aa: ASSYINRGPAYGYT
v_call: TRBV6-6
j_call: TRBJ1-2

cdr3_aa: ASRNRQGAGETQY
v_call: TRBV19
j_call: TRBJ2-5

cdr3_aa: ASSLTRDTQY
v_call: TRBV7-8
j_call: TRBJ2-3

cdr3_aa: ASTRGLAGGETQY
v_call: TRBV2
j_call: TRBJ2-5

cdr3_aa: ASSGGLAEETQY
v_call: TRBV2
j_call: TRBJ2-5

cdr3_aa: ASSQEGQGHYGYT
v_call: TRBV4-1
j_call: TRBJ1-2

cdr3_aa: ASSSTGGKYEQY
v_call: TRBV7-9
j_call: TRBJ2-7

cdr3_aa: ASSVEDQIQETQY
v_call: TRBV9
j_call: TRBJ2-5

cdr3_aa: ASSYSVRVTDTQY
v_call: TRBV6-5
j_call: TRBJ2-3

cdr3_aa: ASSPQNDRRYYEQY
v_call: TRBV18
j_call: TRBJ2-7

cdr3_aa: ASSQAGQGKNTEAF
v_call: TRBV4-2
j_call: TRBJ1-1

cdr3_aa: ASTMGGGLAGINEQF
v_call: TRBV5-4
j_call: TRBJ2-1

cdr3_aa: ASSEHGQGWVGYT
v_call: TRBV6-1
j_call: TRBJ1-2

cdr3_aa: ASSELAGVTGELF
v_call: TRBV2
j_call: TRBJ2-2

cdr3_aa: ASSRDIGDNEQF
v_call: TRBV5-4
j_call: TRBJ2-1

cdr3_aa: ASSQTGGAYEQY
v_call: TRBV7-3
j_call: TRBJ2-7